Presented here are 26 T cell receptor beta chains from one specimen sequenced in a study of cytomegalovirus exposure and HLA in healthy donors. 60 Vbeta and 13 Jbeta primers were used in PCR. Sequencing used immunoSEQ multiplex PCR; TCRdb keeps in-frame clones, though not all of them. This sample has over 100,000 clones; 73% occur once, and the top ten carry roughly 0.82%. Sequencing input: PBMCs. All receptors derive from a young woman in good health and CMV-seronegative.

This rearrangement joins TRBV5-1 to TRBJ2-2; 7 bases map to TRBD2. The germline gives CDR1 SGHRS, CDR2 YFSETQ. J gave up 0 bases and V 4 bases, and 6 bases lay outside the gene matches. This CDR3 contains 16 residues. This CDR3 is CASSPWTSSNTGELFF. CDR3 nucleotide sequence: TGCGCCAGCAGCCCTTGGACTAGTTCGAACACCGGGGAGCTGTTTTTT.

The V gene is TRBV6-1, the J gene TRBJ1-5; 9 positions agree with TRBD1. Looked up from germline, CDR1 is MNHNS and CDR2 is SASEGT. J was trimmed by 6 bases and V by 8 bases; bases with no gene match: 5. The CDR3 loop spans 13 amino acids. This CDR3 reads CASGNRGRQPQHF. CDR3 bases: TGTGCCAGCGGGAACAGGGGGCGTCAGCCCCAGCATTTT.

The rearrangement links TRBV2 to TRBJ2-5, with D possibly matching TRBD1 (5 bases). Germline CDR1 SNHLY, CDR2 FYNNEI. CDR3 length: 15 amino acids. V was pared by 2 bases and J by 2 bases, with 12 bases between. The CDR3 loop reads CASSEQGMVQETQYF. CDR3 DNA: TGTGCCAGCAGTGAACAGGGTATGGTACAAGAGACCCAGTACTTC.

The chain combines TRBV6-5 with TRBJ1-2, with unresolved D. Germline lookup yields CDR1 MNHEY and CDR2 SVGAGI. Deletions cut 6 bases from V and 5 bases from J, with 13 bases between. This CDR3 is built from 13 residues. The CDR3 region is CASRTGTDYGYTF. In DNA, the CDR3 is TGTGCCAGCAGGACGGGAACGGATTATGGCTACACCTTC.

The V call is TRBV11-3, the J call TRBJ2-7; D remains ambiguous. This CDR3 has 15 amino acids. Between the trimmed V and J ends, which lost 1 base and 0 bases, there was a span of 10 bases. Germline V lookup: CDR1 SGHNT, CDR2 YENEEA. CDR3 in amino acids: CASSLGPYSSYEQYF. CDR3 in DNA: TGTGCCAGCAGCTTAGGCCCTTACAGCTCCTACGAGCAGTACTTC.

This chain links TRBV29-1 with TRBJ2-7; TRBD1 might be the D (5 bases). Germline V gene sequence: CDR1 SQVTM, CDR2 ANQGSEA. V dropped 0 bases and J dropped 6 bases, with 15 bases sitting between them. CDR3 size: 14 residues. CDR3 nucleotides: TGCAGCGTTGAAGATCAGGGCAGGGAATCCGAGCAGTACTTC. It specifies CSVEDQGRESEQYF.

V gene TRBV7-9 combines with J gene TRBJ1-5, with 7 bases aligning to TRBD1. The CDR3 spans 13 residues. Germline V gene lookup returns CDR1 SEHNR and CDR2 FQNEAQ (reference sequence). After removal of 4 bases from V and 5 bases from J, the junction contained 2 bases not matched to a gene. CDR3 coding DNA: TGTGCCAGCAGCTCTCAGGGGGATCAGCCCCAGCATTTT. Its protein product is CASSSQGDQPQHF.

CDR3 amino acids: CAWSIAVGGTDTQYF. CDR3 DNA: TGTGCCTGGAGCATAGCGGTGGGAGGCACAGATACGCAGTATTTT. The J gene is TRBJ2-3, the V gene TRBV30; weak D call: TRBD2 (6 bases). Trimming took off 3 bases at V and 1 base at J, with 14 bases between the two ends. The CDR3 runs 15 residues. Germline assignment: CDR1 GTSNPN and CDR2 SVGIG (reference sequence). Complete variable domain (other parts from reference TRBV30 and TRBJ2-3): SQTIHQWPATLVQPVGSPLSLECTVEGTSNPNLYWYRQAAGRGLQLLFYSVGIGQISSEVPQNLSASRPQDRQFILSSKKLLLSDSGFYLCAWSIAVGGTDTQYFGPGTRLTVL.

The gene calls are TRBV4-1 and TRBJ1-2; unclear D gene. V dropped 0 bases and J dropped 1 base, with 12 bases sitting between them. CDR1 is MGHRA, CDR2 YSYEKL, per germline. The CDR3 has 16 amino acids. The CDR3 sequence is CASSQDSPTVNYGYTF. CDR3 DNA: TGCGCCAGCAGCCAAGATTCTCCGACTGTTAACTATGGCTACACCTTC.

J is TRBJ1-5 and V is TRBV7-6, with 8 positions matching TRBD1. Looked up from germline, CDR1 is SGHVS and CDR2 is FNYEAQ. CDR3 length: 14 amino acids. V shed 3 bases and J 7 bases; nucleotides not matched to a gene: 5. Written as DNA, the CDR3 is TGTGCCAGCAGCTTTGACAGGGGAGGCCAGCCCCAGCATTTT. It codes for CASSFDRGGQPQHF.

The V call is TRBV18, the J call TRBJ1-4; D remains unclear. The CDR3 covers 13 residues. V gave up 6 bases and J gave up 8 bases, with 13 bases separating them. Looked up from germline, CDR1 is KGHSH and CDR2 is LQKENI. The DNA for the CDR3 is TGTGCCAGCTCCATGACACCCGAAGAAAAACTGTTTTTT. Translating gives CASSMTPEEKLFF.

The chain recombines TRBV2 with TRBJ1-1, with D possibly being TRBD1 (6 bases). The CDR3 covers 14 residues. Trimming cost V 5 bases and J 2 bases, with 12 bases left between them. Germline V gene sequence: CDR1 SNHLY, CDR2 FYNNEI. This CDR3 is CASSQQGSNTEAFF. DNA for the CDR3: TGTGCCAGCAGTCAACAGGGAAGTAACACTGAAGCTTTCTTT.

This rearrangement joins TRBV7-9 to TRBJ1-2, with 8 bases identical to TRBD1. This CDR3 is 14 amino acids long. V lost 5 bases, J lost 4 bases, and 6 bases stayed unmatched. The germline V gene encodes CDR1 SEHNR and CDR2 FQNEAQ (reference sequence). This chain's CDR3 is CASSEGQGSYGYTF. CDR3 DNA: TGTGCCAGCAGCGAAGGACAGGGCTCCTATGGCTACACCTTC.

This chain joins TRBV5-1 and TRBJ1-1; D call uncertain. The CDR3 contains 17 residues. The germline V gene encodes CDR1 SGHRS and CDR2 YFSETQ. V was clipped by 4 bases and J by 4 bases, with 23 bases between them. The CDR3: CASSAQQTGVAGTEAFF. The CDR3 DNA reads TGCGCCAGCAGCGCCCAACAGACCGGAGTGGCGGGCACTGAAGCTTTCTTT.

The chain joins TRBV2 to TRBJ2-7; 8 nucleotides match TRBD1. The length of the CDR3 is 14 residues. Germline CDR1 is SNHLY and CDR2 is FYNNEI. Losses at the gene ends were 5 bases for V and 1 base for J; bases not matched to a gene: 4. The CDR3 reads CASSLQGDSYEQYF. In DNA form, the CDR3 reads TGTGCCAGCAGTCTACAGGGGGATTCCTACGAGCAGTACTTC.

This chain links TRBV29-1 with TRBJ2-1; 11 nucleotides agree with TRBD2. V lost 6 bases, J lost 7 bases, and 11 bases stayed unmatched. The CDR3 has 15 residues. Germline V lookup: CDR1 SQVTM, CDR2 ANQGSEA. CDR3 nucleotide sequence: TGCAGCGTGGCTCCTAGGACTAGCGGGCGAAATGAGCAGTTCTTC. Encoded protein: CSVAPRTSGRNEQFF.

V and J are TRBV5-6 and TRBJ1-2; D remains ambiguous. The CDR3 has 12 residues. Deletions cut 5 bases from V and 4 bases from J, with 9 bases between. Looked up from germline, CDR1 is SGHDT and CDR2 is YYEEEE. This CDR3 is CASSWASYGYTF. CDR3 bases: TGTGCCAGCAGTTGGGCCTCCTATGGCTACACCTTC.

The CDR3 reads CASSYSGQQNEQFF. The CDR3 coding sequence is TGTGCCAGCAGTTATTCCGGACAGCAAAATGAGCAGTTCTTC. V is TRBV6-6 and J is TRBJ2-1; a weak D match, TRBD1 (6 bases). This CDR3 contains 14 residues. Germline CDR1 is MNHNY and CDR2 is SVGAGI (reference sequence). Trimming took off 3 bases at V and 7 bases at J, with 13 bases between the two ends.

The chain recombines TRBV6-5 with TRBJ1-3, with D perhaps TRBD1 (6 bases). Trimming pared 8 bases from V and 8 bases from J, leaving 19 bases between. Germline assignment: CDR1 MNHEY and CDR2 SVGAGI. CDR3 size: 14 residues. CDR3 protein: CASRQGNAVDTIYF. CDR3 bases: TGTGCCAGCCGTCAGGGGAACGCGGTCGACACCATATATTTT.

The chain couples TRBV7-2 to TRBJ1-5, with 7 bases lining up with TRBD1. The CDR3 totals 13 residues. J was trimmed by 7 bases and V by 5 bases; bases with no gene match: 5. The germline V gene has CDR1 SGHTA and CDR2 FQGNSA. CDR3 residues: CASSTTGQQPQHF. The CDR3 DNA sequence: TGTGCCAGCAGCACGACAGGGCAGCAGCCCCAGCATTTT.

The chain is built from TRBV5-1 and TRBJ2-1; 7 positions agree with TRBD1. The CDR3 contains 15 residues. Germline V CDR1 and CDR2: SGHRS, YFSETQ. Unmatched junction bases numbered 9, after V lost 7 bases and J lost 2 bases. The CDR3 bases are TGCGCCAGCGGACCTACAGGGGCCACCTACAATGAGCAGTTCTTC. Protein: CASGPTGATYNEQFF.

This CDR3 is CASSSRGSGSGGYTF. DNA for the CDR3: TGTGCCAGCAGCTCCAGGGGTTCTGGGTCGGGCGGCTACACCTTC. The V gene is TRBV5-5, the J gene TRBJ1-2; the D gene is possibly TRBD1 (6 bases). The CDR3 covers 15 residues. Germline CDR1 SGHKS, CDR2 YYEKEE (reference sequence). Trimming took 3 bases from V and 8 from J, leaving 20 bases between them.

About this clone: Germline is not matched at one junction end, which may reflect a read error. The genes are TRBV23-1 and TRBJ2-2; TRBD1 matches 9 bases. TRBV23-1 falls under the ORF class, with uncertain function. The CDR3 has 17 amino acids. The CDR3 DNA follows: TGCGCCAGCGGTCATACAGGGGGCTCTGGTAACACCGGGGAGCTGTTTTTT. Encoded protein: CASGHTGGSGNTGELFF.

The V call is TRBV27, the J call TRBJ1-6, with TRBD1 as a possible D gene (5 bases). The CDR3 has 16 amino acids. V was shortened by 3 bases and J by 9 bases, with 18 bases between the two germline ends. Germline V gene lookup returns CDR1 MNHEY and CDR2 SMNVEV (reference sequence). As DNA, the CDR3 is TGTGCCAGCAGTTTCGAAGGGGCTAGAGTTGGTTCACCCCTCCACTTT. Its protein product is CASSFEGARVGSPLHF.

V is TRBV4-3 and J is TRBJ2-7; D ambiguous. Germline V gene data show CDR1 as LGHNA and CDR2 as YSLEER. This CDR3 contains 12 residues. V was pared by 0 bases and J by 6 bases, with 6 bases between. The CDR3 DNA sequence: TGCGCCAGCAGCCAAGACTCGGGCGAGCAGTACTTC. Its protein product is CASSQDSGEQYF.

This chain connects TRBV10-3 to TRBJ2-1, with 12 bases that match TRBD2. The length of the CDR3 is 15 residues. V gave up 5 bases and J gave up 4 bases; unmatched junction bases: 3. CDR1 is ENHRY and CDR2 is SYGVKD in the germline V gene. CDR3 residues: CAISPTSGGYNEQFF. The CDR3 region has the DNA TGTGCCATCAGTCCGACTAGCGGGGGATACAATGAGCAGTTCTTC.